Listed below are T cell receptor beta chains from one sample, sequenced in a study of identical twins' blood T cells. TCRdb re-called the 5' RACE reads through MiXCR, storing one row per CDR3 protein. The profile shows hundreds of thousands of distinct CDR3 sequences, about 28% of them singletons. The specimen was PBMCs. The receptors were sampled from a woman aged 18-49 years in good health. The conserved cysteine and the conserved F or W are not part of the CDR3 here. The order of the fields is J gene, V gene, CDR3 protein.

>TRBJ1-1|TRBV29-1
SVERQPNTEAF
>TRBJ1-1|TRBV5-8
ASSLLRGHTEAF
>TRBJ2-1|TRBV13
ASLTGGVDNEQF
>TRBJ1-5|TRBV10-3
SISESQASHSNQPQH
>TRBJ1-3|TRBV12-3/TRBV12-4
ASRGNRASGNTIY
>TRBJ1-1|TRBV29-1
SVPKVDRGTEAF
>TRBJ2-5|TRBV9
ASSSGQGGETQY
>TRBJ2-3|TRBV6-5
ASSYSQGSASTDTQY
>TRBJ1-1|TRBV11-1
ASCKEGRYTEAF
>TRBJ2-2|TRBV20-1
SAPRTGELF
>TRBJ1-2|TRBV9
ASSVFRDNNYGYT
>TRBJ1-2|TRBV9
ASSDAGEGYGYT
>TRBJ1-1|TRBV14
ASSWTGAEAF
>TRBJ2-2|TRBV29-1
SVGRRHTGELF
>TRBJ1-2|TRBV29-1
SAALDGYT
>TRBJ2-1|TRBV14
ASSPRLPVYYNEQF
>TRBJ2-7|TRBV27
ASSFLGLDEQY
>TRBJ1-1|TRBV27
ASSPRTGESTEAF
>TRBJ1-6|TRBV20-1
SAKGEGDSPLH
>TRBJ2-7|TRBV18
ASSPVLAGAHEQY
>TRBJ2-2|TRBV30
AWRDTSNTGELF
>TRBJ2-7|TRBV12-3/TRBV12-4
ASSLLARVISHEQY
>TRBJ2-3|TRBV5-1
ASSLGDFSWPDTQY
>TRBJ2-1|TRBV6-1
ASSALQIPYNEQF
>TRBJ1-2|TRBV7-2
ASSVMTARFGYT
>TRBJ1-1|TRBV18
ASSPDGANTEAF
>TRBJ1-3|TRBV20-1
SASFRGSGNTIY
>TRBJ1-1|TRBV7-9
ASSFGTGLRNTEAF
>TRBJ2-1|TRBV28
ASSLRPGGDNEQF
>TRBJ1-1|TRBV7-9
ASTQADTEAF
>TRBJ2-3|TRBV9
ASSVAGATDTQY
>TRBJ2-2|TRBV19
ASSIYLAAAGELF
>TRBJ2-2|TRBV4-1
ASSQPPDNTGELF
>TRBJ2-1|TRBV20-1
SAPRAGGFFEQF
>TRBJ2-5|TRBV18
ASSPTGLAVETQY
>TRBJ2-1|TRBV5-1
ASSLIPGASYNEQF
>TRBJ1-1|TRBV2
AGLRGETEAF
>TRBJ2-3|TRBV3-1
ASSPRGLLFSSTDTQY
>TRBJ1-5|TRBV19
ASSIPDTWLNQPQH
>TRBJ1-1|TRBV6-1
ASSRDRGYLAEAF